The source of this T cell receptor (beta chain) is a study of T cell responses to AZD1222 COVID-19 vaccine. The study, taken as a whole, reports: Two doses of AZD1222 preceded a rise in Spike-specific TCR breadth and depth. Donors were chiefly white British, with a greater number of females, and clonal diversity was perhaps underestimated. Repertoires were obtained only post-peak T cell response. A reported finding is that nearly half of spike-specific TCRs target unmutated variant regions.

The table came from immunoSEQ multiplex PCR; TCRdb's copy has only in-frame clones and leaves some out. The sample comprises 98,000 or so clones, 70% to 85% of which are singletons, and approximately 14% rests with the top ten. The germline CDR1 and CDR2 sequences are MDHEN and SYDVKM. This CDR3 contains 16 residues. Worth noting for this clone: The target antigen is unknown.

The receptor's source is an adult who received the AZD1222 COVID-19 vaccine. This sample comprised peripheral blood, obtained 28 days after the second AZD1222 dose. The chain recombines TRBV28 with TRBJ2-1; TRBD2 matches at 16 bases. The CDR3 is CVTGLAGGPVSNEQFF. CDR3 nucleotides: TGTGTTACGGGACTAGCGGGAGGGCCGGTATCCAATGAGCAGTTCTTC.